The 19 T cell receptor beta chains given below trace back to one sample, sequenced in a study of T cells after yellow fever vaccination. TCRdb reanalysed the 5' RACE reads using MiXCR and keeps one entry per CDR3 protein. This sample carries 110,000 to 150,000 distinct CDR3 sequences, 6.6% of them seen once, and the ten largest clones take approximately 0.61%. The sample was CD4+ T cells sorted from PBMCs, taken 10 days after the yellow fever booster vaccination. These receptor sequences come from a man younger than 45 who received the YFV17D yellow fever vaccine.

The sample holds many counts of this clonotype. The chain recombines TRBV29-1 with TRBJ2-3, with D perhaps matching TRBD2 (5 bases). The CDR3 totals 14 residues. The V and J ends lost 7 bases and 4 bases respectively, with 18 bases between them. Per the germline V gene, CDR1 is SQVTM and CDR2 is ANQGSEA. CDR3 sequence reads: CSGNRDLNPDTQYF. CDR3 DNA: TGCAGCGGCAACCGGGATCTTAACCCAGATACGCAGTATTTT.

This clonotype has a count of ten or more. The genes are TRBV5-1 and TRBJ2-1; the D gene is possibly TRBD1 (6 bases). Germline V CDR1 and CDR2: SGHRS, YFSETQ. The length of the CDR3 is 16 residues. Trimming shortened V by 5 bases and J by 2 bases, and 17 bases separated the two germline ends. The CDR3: CASSSEDRKTYNEQFF. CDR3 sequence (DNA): TGCGCCAGCAGTTCCGAGGACAGAAAAACCTACAATGAGCAGTTCTTC.

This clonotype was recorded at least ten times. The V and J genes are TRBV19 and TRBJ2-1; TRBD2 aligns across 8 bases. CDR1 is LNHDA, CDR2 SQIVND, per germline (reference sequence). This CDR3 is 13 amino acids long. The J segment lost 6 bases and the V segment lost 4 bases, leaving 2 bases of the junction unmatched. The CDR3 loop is CASSTLAGNEQFF. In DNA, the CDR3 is TGTGCCAGTAGTACGCTAGCGGGCAATGAGCAGTTCTTC.

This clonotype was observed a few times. CDR3 amino acids: CASSFRLEDQTGELFF. The CDR3 DNA reads TGCGCCAGCAGCTTTCGACTGGAAGACCAGACCGGGGAGCTGTTTTTT. The chain links TRBV5-1 to TRBJ2-2; D gene ambiguous. The V end was cut by 2 bases, the J end by 5 bases, with 16 bases between. The germline gives CDR1 SGHRS, CDR2 YFSETQ. This CDR3 region has 16 residues.

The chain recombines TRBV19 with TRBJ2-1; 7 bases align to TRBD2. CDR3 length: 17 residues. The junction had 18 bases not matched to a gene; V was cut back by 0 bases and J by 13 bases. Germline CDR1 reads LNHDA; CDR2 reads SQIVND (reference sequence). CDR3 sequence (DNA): TGTGCCAGTAGTATAGATCTTGAGCGGGGCACAATGAGCAGACAGTTCTTC. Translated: CASSIDLERGTMSRQFF.

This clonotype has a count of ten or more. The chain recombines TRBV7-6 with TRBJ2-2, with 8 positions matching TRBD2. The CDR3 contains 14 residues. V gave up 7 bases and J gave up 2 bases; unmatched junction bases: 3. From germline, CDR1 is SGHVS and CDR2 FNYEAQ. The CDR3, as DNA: TGTGCCAGCACAGCGGGGGCCAACACCGGGGAGCTGTTTTTT. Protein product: CASTAGANTGELFF.

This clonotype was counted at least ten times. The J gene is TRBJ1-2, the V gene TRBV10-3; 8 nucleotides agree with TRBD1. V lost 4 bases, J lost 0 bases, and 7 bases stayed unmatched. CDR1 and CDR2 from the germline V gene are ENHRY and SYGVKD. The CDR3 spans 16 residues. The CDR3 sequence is CAISVSGTGPNYGYTF. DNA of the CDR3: TGTGCCATCAGTGTTTCGGGGACAGGACCTAACTATGGCTACACCTTC.

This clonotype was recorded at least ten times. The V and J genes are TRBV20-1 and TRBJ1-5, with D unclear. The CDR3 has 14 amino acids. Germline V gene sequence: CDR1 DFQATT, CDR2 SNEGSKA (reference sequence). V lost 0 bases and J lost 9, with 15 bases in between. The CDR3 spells CSARDRSTVLPQHF. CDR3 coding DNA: TGCAGTGCTAGAGATAGGAGCACCGTTTTGCCCCAGCATTTT.

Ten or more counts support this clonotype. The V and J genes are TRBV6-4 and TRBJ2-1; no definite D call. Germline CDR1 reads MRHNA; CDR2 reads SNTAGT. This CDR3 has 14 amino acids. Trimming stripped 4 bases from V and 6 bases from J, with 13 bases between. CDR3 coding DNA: TGTGCCAGCAGTGTCGGAACCCCCCCCAATGAGCAGTTCTTC. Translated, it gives CASSVGTPPNEQFF.

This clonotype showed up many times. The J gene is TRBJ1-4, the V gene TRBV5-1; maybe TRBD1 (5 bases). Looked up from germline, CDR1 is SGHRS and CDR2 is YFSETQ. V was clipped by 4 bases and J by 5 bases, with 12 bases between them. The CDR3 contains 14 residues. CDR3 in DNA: TGCGCCAGCAGCATCGGACGGACAAATGAAAAACTGTTTTTT. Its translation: CASSIGRTNEKLFF.

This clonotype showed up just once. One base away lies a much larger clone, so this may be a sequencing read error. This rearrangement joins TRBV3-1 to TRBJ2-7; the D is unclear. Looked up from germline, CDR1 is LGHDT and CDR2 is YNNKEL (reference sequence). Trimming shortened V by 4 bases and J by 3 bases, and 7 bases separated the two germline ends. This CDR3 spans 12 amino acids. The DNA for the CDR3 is TGTGCCAGCAGCCGGGCTTTCTACGAGCAGTACTTC. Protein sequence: CASSRAFYEQYF.

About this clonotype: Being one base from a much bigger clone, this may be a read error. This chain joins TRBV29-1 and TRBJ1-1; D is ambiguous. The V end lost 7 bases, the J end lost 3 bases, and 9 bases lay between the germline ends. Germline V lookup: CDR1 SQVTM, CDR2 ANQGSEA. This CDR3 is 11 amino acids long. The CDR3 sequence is CSERRDTEAFF. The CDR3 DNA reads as TGCAGCGAACGACGGGACACTGAAGCTTTCTTT.

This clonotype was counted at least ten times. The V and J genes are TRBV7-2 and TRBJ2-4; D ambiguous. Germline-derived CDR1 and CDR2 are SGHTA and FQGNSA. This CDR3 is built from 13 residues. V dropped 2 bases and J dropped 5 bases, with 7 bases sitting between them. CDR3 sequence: CASSLPGQNIQYF. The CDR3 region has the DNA TGTGCCAGCAGCTTACCCGGACAAAACATTCAGTACTTC.

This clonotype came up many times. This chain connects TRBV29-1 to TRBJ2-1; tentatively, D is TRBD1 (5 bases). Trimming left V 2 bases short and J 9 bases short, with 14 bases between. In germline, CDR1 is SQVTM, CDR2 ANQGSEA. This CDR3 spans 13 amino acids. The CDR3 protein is CSVEQAIRGEQFF. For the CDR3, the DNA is TGCAGCGTTGAACAGGCCATTAGGGGTGAGCAGTTCTTC.

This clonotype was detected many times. The CDR3 DNA reads as TGCGCCAGCAGTGTGGGGGTTGGGGCAAATACGCAGTATTTT. Its translation: CASSVGVGANTQYF. The chain carries TRBV23-1 and TRBJ2-3; D is perhaps TRBD1 or TRBD2 (5 bases each). TRBV23-1 is filed as an ORF, its function uncertain. The V and J ends lost 5 bases and 7 bases respectively, with 16 bases between them. The CDR3 totals 14 residues.

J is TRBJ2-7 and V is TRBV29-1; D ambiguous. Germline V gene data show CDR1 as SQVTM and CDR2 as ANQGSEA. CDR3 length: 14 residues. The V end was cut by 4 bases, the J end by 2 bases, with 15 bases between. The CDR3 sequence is CSVVPPDPPYEQYF. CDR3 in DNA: TGCAGCGTTGTTCCACCGGACCCGCCCTACGAGCAGTACTTC.

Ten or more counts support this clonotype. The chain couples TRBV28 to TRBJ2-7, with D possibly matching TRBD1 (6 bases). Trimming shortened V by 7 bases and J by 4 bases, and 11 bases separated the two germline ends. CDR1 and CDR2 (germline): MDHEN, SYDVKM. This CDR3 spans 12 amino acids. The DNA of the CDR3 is TGTGCCAGCACCACCAGGGGATACGAGCAGTACTTC. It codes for CASTTRGYEQYF. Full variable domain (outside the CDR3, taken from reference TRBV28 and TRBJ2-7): DVKVTQSSRYLVKRTGEKVFLECVQDMDHENMFWYRQDPGLGLRLIYFSYDVKMKEKGDIPEGYSVSREKKERFSLILESASTNQTSMYLCASTTRGYEQYFGPGTRLTVT.

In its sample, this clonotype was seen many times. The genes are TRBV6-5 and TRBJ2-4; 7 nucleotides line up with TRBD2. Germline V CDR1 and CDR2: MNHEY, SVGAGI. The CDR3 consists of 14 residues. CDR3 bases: TGTGTATCCTCCCCAGCGGGAACCATGTACATTCAGTACTTC. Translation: CVSSPAGTMYIQYF.

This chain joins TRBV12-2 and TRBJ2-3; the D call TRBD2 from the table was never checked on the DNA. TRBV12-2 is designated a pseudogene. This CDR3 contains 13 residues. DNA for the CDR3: TGTGCAAGTCGCTTAGGACCCTCTGGTACGCAGTATTTT. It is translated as CASRLGPSGTQYF.